A single TCR beta chain is shown here with its context. This receptor's antigen is unknown. Within one base of it there is no much larger clone, and no base qualities were kept. Using the deep immunoSEQ assay, TCR CDR3 regions were amplified from genomic DNA by multiplex PCR. Genomic DNA extracted from each cell subset was distributed evenly over all wells of several immunoSEQ 96-well plates, and each plate served as one replicate. For sorted subsets, roughly 200 ng genomic DNA, equal to 30,000 to 35,000 T cell genomes, was loaded into each replicate PCR. The purified libraries were quantified using a Qubit 3.0 fluorometer, sized with a Bioanalyzer 2100, and then quantified again using the KAPA Library Quantification kit. Each immunoSEQ 96-well plate was sequenced on its own single-read 150-cycle Illumina NextSeq 550 flow cell. From the authors' description of their analysis: Because only junctional sequences without quality scores were contained in the immunoSEQ output, filtering matching that applied to full-length reads could not be performed. Sequences were annotated with PyIR, a Python wrapper for IgBLAST v1.9, and V/J genes and CDR3 were assigned using IMGT germline references. Reads with weak V/J assignments (E-value above 1e-6), missing CDR3, stop codons, out-of-frame junctions, or ambiguous translated residues were removed. A V3J clonotype was defined by an identical inferred V gene, J gene, and CDR3 amino acid sequence. To compute the percentage overlap between repertoires, the number of shared unique clonotypes was divided by the size of the smaller repertoire. Repertoire richness was assessed with RTK rarefaction, the Chao1 estimator, and Recon v2.1 estimates of unobserved clonotypes. Generation probabilities for all TCRbeta clonotypes obtained by the gDNA method from a few donors were computed using OLGA. The immuneACCESS repertoire file appears here via TCRdb, limited to in-frame rearrangements. These files lack a portion of the clones; in checked studies, under half of the deficit traces to unresolved V genes, and the cause of the others is not known. V, J and clone size are taken as reported in that table, and D and trimming were inferred from the DNA itself. The sample table holds approximately 2.3 million clones, of which 90% to 95% were seen once. Clones ranked in the top ten supply 0.39% of the sample.

The entry originates in a study of shared clonotypes between healthy human individuals (dated by TCRdb to 2019 to 2021). At the level of the whole study: The cohort included three men and a couple of women between 18 and 49 years of age. To increase sequencing depth and limit assay-specific biases, TCR repertoire library preparation and sequencing were carried out by different laboratories using diverse techniques. For each donor, CD4 naive and CD4 memory were each run on three plates, CD8 naive on two plates, and CD8 memory on one plate. Between about 0.94 and 10 billion PBMCs per donor were obtained by leukapheresis. To estimate repertoire size and how much clonotypes are shared between individuals, the study performed deep sequencing of blood TCR repertoires from a handful of healthy adults.

Donors were healthy HIV-negative adults with no recently reported acute infections or vaccinations. Every donor was a Caucasian adult residing in Nashville, Tennessee, USA. Magnetic negative selection was used to enrich CD4+ T cells, after which naive cells were positively selected on CD45RA and the negative fraction became the memory subset. After blood collection by leukapheresis, PBMCs were isolated using Ficoll-Histopaque density gradient centrifugation and then cryopreserved in the vapor phase of liquid nitrogen. Purity and quantity of every magnetically sorted T cell population were checked by analytical flow cytometry. Genomic DNA was isolated from each sorted fraction and quantified by UV absorbance on a Nanodrop 2000c. Study-wide findings and limitations: Clonotypes shared by all four sorted-subset donors showed higher generation probabilities than non-shared clonotypes. Pairwise subsampling led to the expectation that sequencing depth would affect the degree of clonotype sharing among donors. Sampling was restricted to blood, and TCR repertoires in tissues likely differ from the TCR repertoires found in blood. When a few donors were compared, the shared fraction of clonotypes was about 5.2% for naive CD4, over 3% for naive CD8, 2% to 2.5% for memory CD4, and 0.35% to 0.4% for memory CD8. Even with the large sequencing depth, rarefaction of the sorted-subset datasets indicated that sequencing was incomplete. Naive subsets generally had larger estimated clonotype richness than memory subsets. The small number of donors limited the genetic and exposure-history diversity represented.

From the cysteine through the phenylalanine, the CDR3 covers 14 amino acids. Of all the DNA, just the CDR3 is kept, 42 bases in frame from base 1. CDR1 and CDR2 are read off the germline V gene as SGHNT and YENEEA. V lost 5 bases and J lost 3 bases, and the count of bases not matched to a germline gene is 4. This clonotype was sampled from a man aged 18-30 years in good health. Some clones in this sample may be carry-over from other donors' samples. The sequence is built from TRBV11-3 and TRBJ2-5; 9 middle bases align to TRBD1. The sample consisted of naive CD4+ T cells from PBMCs. What the cell subset or site label conveys for this sample: CD45RA+ positively selected. CDR3 loop: CASSPGTGKETQYF. The DNA sequence is TGTGCCAGCAGCCCAGGGACAGGGAAAGAGACCCAGTACTTC.